This T cell receptor beta chain derives from a study of blood T cell repertoires in COVID-19. On the study more broadly: PBMCs, B-cell-depleted T cells, or T cells were the source of the cDNA or gDNA that made up the material.

In the authors' workflow: Reference gene primer amplification in the assay estimated nucleated cell counts. Sequenced by immunoSEQ multiplex PCR; TCRdb stores in-frame clones only, minus some. That table supplies the V and J calls and clone size; D and trimming were determined from the DNA. The sample includes 100,000 to 150,000 clones, about 84% seen only once; the top ten take more than 10%. V was shortened by 8 bases and J by 1 base, with 8 bases between the two germline ends. CDR3 size: 13 residues. The germline V gene has CDR1 MNHEY and CDR2 SVGAGI. Sequenced: peripheral blood. The clonotype comes from a woman aged 60-75 years with acute or convalescent COVID-19. The chain uses TRBV6-5 and TRBJ1-4; no definite D call. Written as DNA, the CDR3 is TGTGCCAGCGCGGTAGGAACTAATGAAAAACTGTTTTTT. This gives the protein CASAVGTNEKLFF.